A single sample is the source of the 10 T cell receptor beta chains below, sequenced in a study of CD8 T cells in Susac syndrome. Reverse transcription used 0.5 to 1 ug RNA and random hexamers. TCRdb re-called the immunoSEQ multiplex PCR reads through MiXCR, storing one row per CDR3 protein. This table has approximately 130,000 distinct CDR3 sequences, 90% to 95% appearing once. Sequences were obtained from CD8+ T cells from PBMCs. The source is a human donor with multiple sclerosis.

This chain links TRBV15 with TRBJ2-7, with 10 bases identical to TRBD2. CDR1 LNHNV and CDR2 YYDKDF come from the germline V gene (reference sequence). With V trimmed by 6 bases and J by 2 bases, 1 base remained unmatched. CDR3 length: 13 residues. CDR3 bases: TGTGCCACCAGACTAGCGGGAACCTACGAGCAGTACTTC. Amino acids: CATRLAGTYEQYF.

This sequence joins TRBV28 and TRBJ2-1, with TRBD2 matching over 14 bases. The CDR3 totals 16 residues. CDR1 is MDHEN and CDR2 is SYDVKM in the germline V gene. V shed 4 bases, J shed 9 bases, and the junction held 8 bases outside the gene matches. The CDR3 here is CASSSRGLAGGTEQFF. CDR3 sequence (DNA): TGTGCCAGCAGTTCTAGAGGACTAGCGGGAGGAACTGAGCAGTTCTTC.

The rearrangement joins TRBV27 to TRBJ1-1; D unclear. Trimming left V 6 bases short and J 0 bases short, with 14 bases between. CDR3 length: 15 residues. CDR1 is MNHEY and CDR2 is SMNVEV in the germline V gene (reference sequence). The DNA of the CDR3 is TGTGCCAGCAGATCGGGTCGAACGGTGAACACTGAAGCTTTCTTT. It translates to CASRSGRTVNTEAFF.

The chain carries TRBV11-2 and TRBJ2-3; no clear D gene. The V end lost 1 base, the J end lost 3 bases, and 8 bases lay between the germline ends. This CDR3 is 14 amino acids long. Germline V CDR1 and CDR2: SGHAT, FQNNGV. CDR3 amino acids: CASSLVPGTDTQYF. The CDR3 region has the DNA TGTGCCAGCAGCTTAGTCCCAGGTACAGATACGCAGTATTTT.

The chain uses TRBV11-2 and TRBJ2-2, with D possibly being TRBD2 (5 bases). Germline V gives CDR1 SGHAT, CDR2 FQNNGV. V lost 6 bases and J 6 bases, leaving 14 bases between the germline ends. This CDR3 contains 14 residues. The CDR3 sequence: CASRPTSRAGELFF. For the CDR3, the DNA is TGTGCCAGCAGACCCACTAGTCGGGCCGGGGAGCTGTTTTTT.

The chain recombines TRBV27 with TRBJ1-1; D gene unclear. Trimming cost V 10 bases and J 1 base, with 7 bases left between them. This CDR3 has 11 amino acids. Germline V gene data show CDR1 as MNHEY and CDR2 as SMNVEV (reference sequence). CDR3 protein: CATHTNTEAFF. The CDR3 coding sequence is TGTGCCACCCATACGAACACTGAAGCTTTCTTT.

This clonotype was seen only once. The gene calls are TRBV19 and TRBJ2-2; either TRBD1 or TRBD2 may fit D (5 bases each). CDR1 LNHDA and CDR2 SQIVND come from the germline V gene (reference sequence). CDR3 length: 11 amino acids. The V gene lost 9 bases and the J gene lost 5 bases, with 7 bases spanning the gap. CDR3 DNA sequence: TGTGCCAGCAGGGAGACCGGGGAGCTGTTTTTT. Residues: CASRETGELFF.

V gene TRBV14 combines with J gene TRBJ2-7; no reliable D call. The CDR3 loop spans 12 amino acids. CDR1 is SGHDN and CDR2 is FVKESK in the germline V gene. V lost 3 bases, J lost 4 bases, and 7 bases lay in between. The CDR3 DNA follows: TGTGCCAGCAGCCAGCTTGTTTACGAGCAGTACTTC. This sequence encodes CASSQLVYEQYF.

The chain carries TRBV7-9 and TRBJ2-7; 7 bases agree with TRBD2. Germline CDR1 reads SEHNR; CDR2 reads FQNEAQ (reference sequence). J gave up 4 bases and V 3 bases, and 9 bases lay outside the gene matches. The CDR3 has 15 residues. This chain's CDR3 is CASSLGSGTVYEQYF. Written as DNA, the CDR3 is TGTGCCAGCAGCTTGGGGAGCGGGACGGTTTACGAGCAGTACTTC.

CDR3 loop: CASSVTGDEQYF. As DNA, the CDR3 is TGTGCCAGCAGCGTTACGGGGGACGAGCAGTACTTC. V gene TRBV7-9 combines with J gene TRBJ2-7; a weak D match, TRBD2 (6 bases). From germline, CDR1 is SEHNR and CDR2 FQNEAQ (reference sequence). The V gene lost 5 bases and the J gene lost 5 bases, with 10 bases spanning the gap. The CDR3 runs 12 residues.